This TCR beta chain was captured by sequencing in a study of STAT3 mutations in large granular lymphocyte leukemia. Looking at the study overall: Immunosuppressive therapy was given to more than half of T-LGLL patients.

General observations from the study: In about 30% of the 18 patients, new TCR clonotypes emerged after therapy. Every T-LGLL patient had at least one immunodominant TCRbeta clonotype.

Assay used: immunoSEQ multiplex PCR; TCRdb lists only in-frame clones, some missing. The table lists approximately 4,300 clones, about 60% of them singletons. Germline V CDR1 and CDR2: MNHNY, SVGAGI (reference sequence). The CDR3 covers 16 residues. J was trimmed by 7 bases and V by 2 bases; bases with no gene match: 12. Points on this clone: Its antigen is not known.

The specimen was PBMCs. This receptor was taken from a human donor with T large granular lymphocyte leukemia. Some clones in this sample may be carry-over from other donors' samples. This chain joins TRBV6-6 and TRBJ1-1; 8 bases line up with TRBD1. In DNA, the CDR3 is TGTGCCAGCAGTTACCCCGCCGCGACAGGGGCCATTGAAGCTTTCTTT. Translating gives CASSYPAATGAIEAFF.